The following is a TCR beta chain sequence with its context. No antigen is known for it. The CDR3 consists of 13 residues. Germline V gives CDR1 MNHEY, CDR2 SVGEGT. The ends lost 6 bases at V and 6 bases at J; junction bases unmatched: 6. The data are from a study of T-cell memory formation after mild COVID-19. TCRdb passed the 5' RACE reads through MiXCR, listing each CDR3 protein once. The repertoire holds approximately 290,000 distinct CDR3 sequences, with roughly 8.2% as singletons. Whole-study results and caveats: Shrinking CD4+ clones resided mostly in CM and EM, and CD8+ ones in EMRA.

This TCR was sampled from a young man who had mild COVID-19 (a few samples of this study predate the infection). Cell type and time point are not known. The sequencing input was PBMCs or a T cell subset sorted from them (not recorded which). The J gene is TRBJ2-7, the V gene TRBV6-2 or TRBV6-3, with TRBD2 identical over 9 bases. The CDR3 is CASRLAGALEQYV. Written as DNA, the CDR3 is TGTGCCAGCAGGTTAGCGGGGGCACTCGAGCAGTACGTC.